This T cell receptor beta chain was found in a study of identical twins. TCRdb reanalysed the 5' RACE reads using MiXCR and keeps one entry per CDR3 protein. The repertoire holds hundreds of thousands of distinct CDR3 sequences, with under 9% as singletons. Study conclusions and caveats: Within cord blood, abundant beta clonotypes carried fewer insertions, but memory repertoires showed no such trend. Models predicted less out-of-frame TCR alpha sharing in monozygotic twins than was found.

Note on this clonotype: Its antigen is undetermined.

This CDR3 is built from 14 residues. V lost 2 bases to trimming and J lost 4 bases, with 9 bases between them. Germline CDR1 and CDR2: SGDLS and YYNGEE. Each donor (without exception) was a healthy Caucasian. These data were also filed under a second study, of yellow fever vaccine responses in identical twins. That investigation notes: Twins reportedly showed a vaccine T cell response that seemed partly convergent and partly personalized.

J is TRBJ1-4 and V is TRBV9; D remains unclear. Sequenced sample: PBMCs. This clonotype was obtained from a woman under 30 in good health. CDR3 sequence (DNA): TGTGCCAGCAGCGTCGGAGGGTATAATGAAAAACTGTTTTTT. Residues: CASSVGGYNEKLFF. Full variable domain (rest looked up from reference TRBV9 and TRBJ1-4): DSGVTQTPKHLITATGQRVTLRCSPRSGDLSVYWYQQSLDQGLQFLIQYYNGEERAKGNILERFSAQQFPDLHSELNLSSLELGDSALYFCASSVGGYNEKLFFGSGTQLSVL.